The 23 T cell receptor beta chains below were found in one sample sequenced in a study of early T cells in non-severe SARS-CoV-2 infection. Via MiXCR, TCRdb re-called the 5' RACE reads, giving one row per CDR3 protein. The sample comprises 80,000 or so distinct CDR3 sequences, about an eighth of which are singletons, and 3% to 3.5% rests with the top ten. Specimen: whole blood. The receptors derive from an adult who was a healthcare worker with PCR-confirmed SARS-CoV-2 infection or an uninfected control (not recorded which).

This clonotype has just a few counts. The chain combines TRBV7-2 with TRBJ1-3; D remains ambiguous. The V end lost 2 bases, the J end lost 3 bases, and 11 bases lay between the germline ends. The CDR3 contains 15 residues. Germline V gene lookup returns CDR1 SGHTA and CDR2 FQGNSA. CDR3 nucleotide sequence: TGTGCCAGCAGCTTACTAGGGAGGCTTGGAAACACCATATATTTT. It yields the protein CASSLLGRLGNTIYF.

The chain joins TRBV29-1 to TRBJ2-2; D unresolved. Germline-derived CDR1 and CDR2 are SQVTM and ANQGSEA. The CDR3 runs 14 residues. The V end lost 4 bases, the J end lost 0 bases, and 9 bases lay between the germline ends. This chain's CDR3 is CSVGPVANTGELFF. The CDR3 bases are TGCAGCGTTGGGCCGGTCGCGAACACCGGGGAGCTGTTTTTT.

This clonotype showed up many times. The chain links TRBV29-1 to TRBJ1-4, with D possibly being TRBD1 (6 bases). In germline, CDR1 is SQVTM, CDR2 ANQGSEA. V dropped 6 bases and J dropped 12 bases, with 14 bases sitting between them. This CDR3 has 11 residues. CDR3 in amino acids: CSVAGGGELFF. DNA for the CDR3: TGCAGCGTCGCCGGGGGCGGAGAACTGTTTTTT.

This clonotype occurred a few times. J is TRBJ1-6 and V is TRBV23-1; D not certain. TRBV23-1 is an ORF, with its function uncertain. Trimming cost V 2 bases and J 7 bases, with 9 bases left between them. The CDR3 is made up of 14 amino acids. CDR3: CASSQGVRNSPLHF. DNA of the CDR3: TGCGCCAGCAGTCAAGGGGTCCGGAATTCACCCCTCCACTTT.

There are a few counts of this clonotype. The chain carries TRBV5-6 and TRBJ2-1; TRBD1 matches at 8 bases. Unmatched junction bases numbered 7, after V lost 7 bases and J lost 4 bases. The CDR3 runs to 14 residues. CDR1 is SGHDT, CDR2 YYEEEE, per germline. This CDR3 is CASDTRQGYNEQFF. In DNA, the CDR3 is TGTGCCAGCGATACCAGACAGGGGTACAATGAGCAGTTCTTC.

The table lists this clonotype with many counts. The chain is built from TRBV5-1 and TRBJ1-6; no clear D. V was clipped by 6 bases and J by 4 bases, with 8 bases between them. CDR1 and CDR2 (germline): SGHRS, YFSETQ. This CDR3 region has 13 residues. CDR3: CASKDEYNSPLHF. The CDR3 DNA reads as TGCGCCAGCAAGGACGAGTATAATTCACCCCTCCACTTT.

This clonotype was recorded many times. This sequence joins TRBV27 and TRBJ2-1; D gene unclear. Trimming shortened V by 2 bases and J by 2 bases, and 10 bases separated the two germline ends. The germline gives CDR1 MNHEY, CDR2 SMNVEV (reference sequence). The CDR3 is 15 amino acids. CDR3 residues: CASSLASFAYNEQFF. In nucleotides, the CDR3 is TGTGCCAGCAGTTTAGCTTCCTTCGCCTACAATGAGCAGTTCTTC.

This clonotype was seen many times. This chain uses TRBV6-2 or TRBV6-3 with TRBJ2-3, with 11 bases that match TRBD2. Germline V gene sequence: CDR1 MNHEY, CDR2 SVGEGT. Losses at the gene ends were 5 bases for V and 1 base for J; bases not matched to a gene: 5. There are 16 residues in the CDR3. CDR3 nucleotide sequence: TGTGCCAGCAGTCCCGGACTAGCGGGTGGCACAGATACGCAGTATTTT. Amino acid sequence: CASSPGLAGGTDTQYF.

This clonotype has a count of ten or more. The chain's CDR3 is CASSPQGNTEAFF. The DNA of the CDR3 is TGTGCCAGCTCACCACAGGGGAACACTGAAGCTTTCTTT. The chain employs TRBV18 and TRBJ1-1; no firm D call. V gave up 1 base and J gave up 1 base, with 4 bases separating them. Germline V CDR1 and CDR2: KGHSH, LQKENI. This CDR3 has 13 amino acids. The complete variable domain, with remaining parts taken from reference TRBV18 and TRBJ1-1, reads NAGVMQNPRHLVRRRGQEARLRCSPMKGHSHVYWYRQLPEEGLKFMVYLQKENIIDESGMPKERFSAEFPKEGPSILRIQQVVRGDSAAYFCASSPQGNTEAFFGQGTRLTVV.

The chain employs TRBV6-1 and TRBJ2-3; maybe TRBD2 (5 bases). The V end lost 10 bases, the J end lost 4 bases, and 18 bases lay between the germline ends. The CDR3 spans 14 residues. Germline V gives CDR1 MNHNS, CDR2 SASEGT. Here the CDR3 DNA reads TGTGCCACCCTAGCTTTCGGGAATGCAGATACGCAGTATTTT. Its protein product is CATLAFGNADTQYF.

V and J are TRBV12-3 or TRBV12-4 and TRBJ2-3, with a tentative D call TRBD2 (5 bases). Trimming took off 3 bases at V and 6 bases at J, with 22 bases between the two ends. CDR3 length: 17 residues. For the CDR3, the DNA is TGTGCCAGCAGTTTTGGGGTAGGAGGTGGTTCCCAGGATACGCAGTATTTT. Translating gives CASSFGVGGGSQDTQYF.

This rearrangement joins TRBV5-1 to TRBJ2-7; 8 nucleotides match TRBD1. Looked up from germline, CDR1 is SGHRS and CDR2 is YFSETQ. The CDR3 covers 13 residues. The V and J ends lost 4 bases and 5 bases, in that order; junction bases with no gene match: 5. The CDR3 reads CASSGDRRDEQYF. CDR3 nucleotide sequence: TGCGCCAGCAGCGGGGACAGGAGAGACGAGCAGTACTTC.

There are many counts of this clonotype. The chain employs TRBV6-1 and TRBJ1-5; D ambiguous. Per the germline V gene, CDR1 is MNHNS and CDR2 is SASEGT. The ends were cut back, 4 bases at V and 5 bases at J, with 12 bases in the middle. The CDR3 totals 14 residues. The CDR3 is CASSGRGWDQPQHF. CDR3 coding DNA: TGTGCCAGCAGTGGACGGGGATGGGATCAGCCCCAGCATTTT.

This clonotype showed up just a few times. J is TRBJ2-1 and V is TRBV3-1; TRBD2 matches 9 bases. J lost 7 bases, V lost 5 bases, and 9 bases had no gene match. Germline-derived CDR1 and CDR2 are LGHDT and YNNKEL (reference sequence). The CDR3 is made up of 15 amino acids. The CDR3 region is CASSKMGLAMNEQFF. The CDR3 DNA reads TGTGCCAGCAGCAAAATGGGACTAGCAATGAATGAGCAGTTCTTC.

V and J are TRBV11-2 and TRBJ1-3; D is undetermined. Germline values: CDR1 SGHAT, CDR2 FQNNGV. This CDR3 spans 15 amino acids. V lost 5 bases to trimming and J lost 4 bases, with 15 bases between them. The CDR3 reads CASSTRESLGNTIYF. As DNA, the CDR3 is TGTGCCAGCAGCACCCGGGAGTCCCTCGGAAACACCATATATTTT.

This clonotype was detected only a few times. The chain uses TRBV5-1 and TRBJ1-1, with 7 bases fitting TRBD1. The V gene's germline CDR1 is SGHRS and CDR2 YFSETQ. J gave up 5 bases and V 0 bases, and 7 bases lay outside the gene matches. This CDR3 is built from 15 residues. The CDR3 loop reads CASSLGSGGVTEAFF. In nucleotides, the CDR3 is TGCGCCAGCAGCTTGGGGTCAGGGGGAGTGACTGAAGCTTTCTTT.

Many counts were recorded for this clonotype. The J gene is TRBJ2-7, the V gene TRBV5-6; D not certain. The CDR3 is made up of 14 amino acids. CDR1 is SGHDT, CDR2 YYEEEE, per germline. V gave up 4 bases and J gave up 2 bases, with 13 bases separating them. CDR3 sequence (DNA): TGTGCCAGCAGCCCTGCGATTGGAGCCTACGAGCAGTACTTC. Residues: CASSPAIGAYEQYF.

Ten or more counts support this clonotype. The rearrangement uses TRBV5-1 and TRBJ2-2; D might be TRBD2 (6 bases). The CDR3 consists of 15 residues. Deletions cut 4 bases from V and 2 bases from J, with 12 bases between. Germline V CDR1 and CDR2: SGHRS, YFSETQ. The CDR3 spells CASSQDGRNTGELFF. CDR3 coding DNA: TGCGCCAGCAGCCAGGACGGGAGAAACACCGGGGAGCTGTTTTTT.

This clonotype was found a few times. Here the CDR3 reads CATSDSQGGYNEQFF. Here the CDR3 DNA reads TGTGCCACCAGTGATTCCCAGGGCGGGTACAATGAGCAGTTCTTC. The V call is TRBV24-1, the J call TRBJ2-1, with D perhaps matching TRBD1 or TRBD2 (5 bases each). Per germline, CDR1 KGHDR and CDR2 SFDVKD. This CDR3 contains 15 residues. V lost 2 bases, J lost 4 bases, and 11 bases lay in between.

There are many counts of this clonotype. The chain links TRBV11-2 to TRBJ2-5, with TRBD2 matching over 7 bases. In germline, CDR1 is SGHAT, CDR2 FQNNGV. V lost 5 bases and J lost 2; bases outside the gene matches: 8. This CDR3 is 15 amino acids long. CDR3 in amino acids: CASSRRTRRQETQYF. The CDR3 nucleotides are TGTGCCAGCAGCCGCCGGACTAGGCGGCAAGAGACCCAGTACTTC.

The chain has TRBV18 and TRBJ1-1, with 8 nucleotides matching TRBD1. With 3 bases clipped from V and 1 base from J, the junction kept 4 bases outside the gene matches. The germline V gene has CDR1 KGHSH and CDR2 LQKENI. CDR3 length equals 15 residues. The CDR3 DNA reads TGTGCCAGCTCACCCCGGACAGGGTGGAACACTGAAGCTTTCTTT. It yields the protein CASSPRTGWNTEAFF.

This clonotype was counted many times. The genes are TRBV19 and TRBJ2-2, with D maybe TRBD2 (5 bases). This CDR3 has 19 residues. Trimming took 7 bases from V and 2 from J, leaving 26 bases between them. From germline, CDR1 is LNHDA and CDR2 SQIVND (reference sequence). The CDR3 DNA is TGTGCCAGTAACCCCCCAGGACTCACCCTTCCCCTTAACACCGGGGAGCTGTTTTTT. This encodes CASNPPGLTLPLNTGELFF. The full variable domain, rest sourced from reference TRBV19 and TRBJ2-2, is DGGITQSPKYLFRKEGQNVTLSCEQNLNHDAMYWYRQDPGQGLRLIYYSQIVNDFQKGDIAEGYSVSREKKESFPLTVTSAQKNPTAFYLCASNPPGLTLPLNTGELFFGEGSRLTVL.

Regarding this clonotype: A much larger clone sits a single nucleotide away, making a read error possible. V usage is TRBV7-9 and J usage is TRBJ2-1, with 7 bases that match TRBD1. This CDR3 is built from 15 residues. Looked up from germline, CDR1 is SEHNR and CDR2 is FQNEAQ (reference sequence). CDR3 DNA: TGTGCCTGCAGTGTAGGGACAGACTCCTACAATGAGCAGTTCTTC. Translation gives CACSVGTDSYNEQFF. Using reference TRBV7-9 and TRBJ2-1 for the parts outside the CDR3, the full variable domain is DTGVSQNPRHKITKRGQNVTFRCDPISEHNRLYWYRQTLGQGPEFLTYFQNEAQLEKSRLLSDRFSAERPKGSFSTLEIQRTEQGDSAMYLCACSVGTDSYNEQFFGPGTRLTVL.